One sample yielded the 28 T cell receptor beta chains listed below, sequenced in a study of blood T cell repertoires in COVID-19 (dated by TCRdb to the early 2020s). The library was produced with the immunoSEQ multiplex PCR assay. This immuneACCESS table, as held by TCRdb, lists in-frame sequences with V and J called but not all clones. Of the missing ones, under half trace to an unresolved V gene in checked studies; the others have no known cause. The table for this sample lists under 90,000 clones; about 70% of them were counted only once. About 5.7% of the sample is taken by the ten largest. Sequenced: peripheral blood. The receptors here all came from a man aged 45 to 65 with active or convalescent COVID-19.

J is TRBJ2-1 and V is TRBV29-1, with TRBD1 identical over 7 bases. J lost 8 bases, V lost 2 bases, and 12 bases had no gene match. CDR1 and CDR2 from the germline V gene are SQVTM and ANQGSEA. The CDR3 sequence is 15 residues long. CDR3 sequence (DNA): TGCAGCGTTGAAATTAGACAGGGTGTAAACGATGAGCAGTTCTTC. It yields the protein CSVEIRQGVNDEQFF.

The chain recombines TRBV3-1 (or the pseudogene TRBV3-2) with TRBJ1-2; tentative D call: TRBD1 (5 bases). The CDR3 length is 15 residues. CDR1 is LGHDT and CDR2 is YNNKEL in the germline V gene (reference sequence). V lost 1 base to trimming and J lost 4 bases, with 13 bases between them. Here the CDR3 reads CASSQGPKGVYGYTF. The CDR3 region has the DNA TGTGCCAGCAGCCAAGGCCCTAAAGGGGTCTATGGCTACACCTTC.

This clone has only one observation. The chain carries TRBV5-1 and TRBJ1-5; maybe TRBD1 (5 bases). Germline V gene lookup returns CDR1 SGHRS and CDR2 YFSETQ. V was pared by 1 base and J by 3 bases, with 11 bases between. CDR3 size: 15 residues. The DNA of the CDR3 is TGCGCCAGCAGCTTGAGGGGAGGTACCAATCAGCCCCAGCATTTT. Amino acid sequence: CASSLRGGTNQPQHF.

J is TRBJ2-1 and V is TRBV7-6; 10 bases align to TRBD2. V lost 1 base and J lost 7; bases outside the gene matches: 7. This CDR3 is 16 amino acids long. CDR1 is SGHVS and CDR2 is FNYEAQ in the germline V gene. This CDR3 is CASSLVPAGGGNEQFF. Here the CDR3 DNA reads TGTGCCAGCAGCTTAGTTCCAGCGGGGGGGGGAAATGAGCAGTTCTTC.

The chain uses TRBV5-1 and TRBJ1-6; unclear D gene. The ends were cut back, 0 bases at V and 7 bases at J, with 11 bases in the middle. Germline CDR1 and CDR2: SGHRS and YFSETQ. The CDR3 sequence is 15 residues long. In nucleotides, the CDR3 is TGCGCCAGCAGCTTGGCCGGGAGCCCAAATTCACCCCTCCACTTT. Translation: CASSLAGSPNSPLHF.

Within the sample, this clone is medium-sized. The CDR3 coding sequence is TGTGCCTGGAGTGTGGAGCGCTCTGGAAACACCATATATTTT. Protein: CAWSVERSGNTIYF. The chain combines TRBV30 with TRBJ1-3; unclear D gene. Germline loops: CDR1 GTSNPN, CDR2 SVGIG (reference sequence). The V gene lost 0 bases and the J gene lost 0 bases, with 6 bases spanning the gap. CDR3 length equals 14 residues.

Written as DNA, the CDR3 is TGTGCCAGCAGCCGAGGACTAGCGGGCTACAATGAGCAGTTCTTC. It specifies CASSRGLAGYNEQFF. The J gene is TRBJ2-1, the V gene TRBV7-3; 11 bases fit TRBD2. The CDR3 sequence is 15 residues long. V lost 5 bases, J lost 3 bases, and 3 bases stayed unmatched. Germline-derived CDR1 and CDR2 are SGHTA and FQGTGA.

The chain joins TRBV12-3 or TRBV12-4 to TRBJ2-5, with 7 bases aligning to TRBD1. With 7 bases clipped from V and 2 bases from J, the junction kept 4 bases outside the gene matches. The CDR3 runs to 13 residues. Here the CDR3 DNA reads TGTGCCAGCACCGACAGGGTTCAAGAGACCCAGTACTTC. It codes for CASTDRVQETQYF.

V usage is TRBV12-3 or TRBV12-4 and J usage is TRBJ1-2, with D unclear. The CDR3 loop spans 12 amino acids. The V gene lost 4 bases and the J gene lost 4 bases, with 7 bases spanning the gap. This chain's CDR3 is CASSSGSYGYTF. For the CDR3, the DNA is TGTGCCAGCAGTTCTGGCAGCTATGGCTACACCTTC.

This chain links TRBV9 with TRBJ2-5; the D is unclear. V was cut by 4 bases and J by 3 bases, with 4 bases left in between. This CDR3 region has 11 residues. Germline V CDR1 and CDR2: SGDLS, YYNGEE. CDR3 nucleotides: TGTGCCAGCAGCTTTAAAGAGACCCAGTACTTC. Amino acids: CASSFKETQYF.

The count of this clone is one. This chain uses TRBV27 with TRBJ2-5, with 8 bases matching TRBD2. The germline CDR1 and CDR2 sequences are MNHEY and SMNVEV (reference sequence). There are 16 residues in the CDR3. Trimming took 6 bases from V and 5 from J; bases not matched to a gene: 14. CDR3 in amino acids: CASRRTGREGTETQYF. In nucleotides, the CDR3 is TGTGCCAGCAGACGCACAGGACGGGAGGGAACGGAGACCCAGTACTTC.

The gene calls are TRBV7-8 and TRBJ1-2; D remains unclear. The CDR3 has 13 amino acids. Trimming removed 1 base from V and 7 bases from J, with 10 bases in between. Per the germline V gene, CDR1 is SGHVS and CDR2 is FQNEAQ. In DNA form, the CDR3 reads TGTGCCAGCAGCTTAGTTTCCAATTCTGGCTACACCTTC. Translating gives CASSLVSNSGYTF. Combining the CDR3 with reference TRBV7-8 and TRBJ1-2 gives the whole variable domain GAGVSQSPRYKVAKRGQDVALRCDPISGHVSLFWYQQALGQGPEFLTYFQNEAQLDKSGLPSDRFFAERPEGSVSTLKIQRTQQEDSAVYLCASSLVSNSGYTFGSGTRLTVV.

V usage is TRBV28 and J usage is TRBJ2-7; 8 bases fit TRBD1. Germline trimming cut 4 bases from V and 1 base from J; bases unmatched to any gene: 3. Per the germline V gene, CDR1 is MDHEN and CDR2 is SYDVKM. This CDR3 has 14 amino acids. The CDR3 spells CASSSRDRSYEQYF. The CDR3 DNA reads TGTGCCAGCAGTTCCCGGGACAGGTCCTACGAGCAGTACTTC.

Of note for this clone: The junction does not match germline at one end; this may be a read error. The chain carries TRBV6-6 and TRBJ2-1, with 8 bases matching TRBD1. Germline CDR1 is MNHNY and CDR2 is SVGAGI (reference sequence). The CDR3 covers 15 residues. The CDR3 sequence: CASSNSGGQYNEQFF. The CDR3 DNA reads as TGTGCCAGCAGTAACTCAGGGGGCCAGTACAATGAGCAGTTCTTC.

This chain uses TRBV7-3 with TRBJ2-1, with a weak D call TRBD1 (6 bases). V was shortened by 5 bases and J by 10 bases, with 21 bases between the two germline ends. Germline CDR1 reads SGHTA; CDR2 reads FQGTGA. The CDR3 extends over 15 amino acids. CDR3 region: CASSPYGGEGKEQFF. The CDR3 DNA reads TGTGCCAGCAGCCCCTATGGGGGCGAGGGGAAGGAGCAGTTCTTC. Filled out from reference TRBV7-3 and TRBJ2-1, the complete variable domain reads GAGVSQTPSNKVTEKGKYVELRCDPISGHTALYWYRQSLGQGPEFLIYFQGTGAADDSGLPNDRFFAVRPEGSVSTLKIQRTERGDSAVYLCASSPYGGEGKEQFFGPGTRLTVL.

The chain uses TRBV11-2 and TRBJ1-1, with 8 bases matching TRBD1. The CDR3 consists of 15 residues. Germline V gives CDR1 SGHAT, CDR2 FQNNGV. Trimming at V came to 5 bases and at J to 1 base, leaving 6 bases not matched to a gene. CDR3 in amino acids: CASSLRQGRNTEAFF. CDR3 bases: TGTGCCAGCAGCCTCAGACAGGGGAGGAACACTGAAGCTTTCTTT.

V and J are TRBV18 and TRBJ2-2; 9 nucleotides match TRBD1. The CDR3 totals 19 residues. The V segment lost 3 bases and the J segment 1 base; nucleotides outside the gene matches: 12. Germline V gene data show CDR1 as KGHSH and CDR2 as LQKENI. The CDR3 DNA reads as TGTGCCAGCTCACCGCGACCCCGGACAGGGGTAAAGAACACCGGGGAGCTGTTTTTT. Amino acids: CASSPRPRTGVKNTGELFF.

The chain uses TRBV20-1 and TRBJ1-2; D is possibly TRBD1 (5 bases). The CDR3 covers 11 residues. Trimming cost V 6 bases and J 8 bases, with 13 bases left between them. Per germline, CDR1 DFQATT and CDR2 SNEGSKA (reference sequence). CDR3: CSARGSRGYTF. The CDR3 bases are TGCAGTGCCCGGGGGAGTAGGGGCTACACCTTC.

The chain has TRBV4-1 and TRBJ2-3; TRBD2 aligns across 10 bases. V trimming: 3 bases; J trimming: 6 bases; junction bases outside the gene matches: 9. Germline V lookup: CDR1 MGHRA, CDR2 YSYEKL. CDR3 length equals 16 residues. CDR3 sequence (DNA): TGCGCCAGCAGCCAGGCAGCGGGGGGGGGCAGGGATACGCAGTATTTT. Its translation: CASSQAAGGGRDTQYF.

This clone has more than one count but fewer than ten. The J gene is TRBJ2-7, the V gene TRBV6-5; the match to TRBD1 covers 7 bases. Germline V gene sequence: CDR1 MNHEY, CDR2 SVGAGI. V dropped 6 bases and J dropped 0; count of bases not matched to a gene: 2. The CDR3 is 13 amino acids. This chain's CDR3 is CASRGTASYEQYF. Written as DNA, the CDR3 is TGTGCCAGCAGAGGGACAGCCTCCTACGAGCAGTACTTC.

This clone was detected only a few times. The chain recombines TRBV11-2 with TRBJ2-1, with 7 nucleotides matching TRBD1. This CDR3 is built from 15 residues. Germline CDR1 is SGHAT and CDR2 is FQNNGV. With 4 bases clipped from V and 8 bases from J, the junction kept 11 bases outside the gene matches. In nucleotides, the CDR3 is TGTGCCAGCAGCTATGGGACAGCCAGAGGATATGAGCAGTTCTTC. Protein: CASSYGTARGYEQFF.

V gene TRBV27 combines with J gene TRBJ1-3; possibly TRBD1 for D (6 bases). The V and J ends lost 5 bases and 2 bases respectively, with 13 bases between them. Germline-derived CDR1 and CDR2 are MNHEY and SMNVEV (reference sequence). This CDR3 spans 15 amino acids. In nucleotides, the CDR3 is TGTGCCAGCAGTCCAGACAGGAGGCCTGGAAACACCATATATTTT. It encodes CASSPDRRPGNTIYF.

The chain employs TRBV10-3 and TRBJ2-5; 8 bases match TRBD2. Trimming cost V 6 bases and J 5 bases; bases outside gene matches: 11. Germline CDR1 and CDR2: ENHRY and SYGVKD. The CDR3 spans 15 residues. CDR3 sequence reads: CAIRGTGGGQETQYF. The CDR3 nucleotides are TGTGCCATCAGGGGAACTGGCGGGGGGCAGGAGACCCAGTACTTC.

The genes are TRBV29-1 and TRBJ1-1, with D possibly being TRBD1 (6 bases). The V gene lost 4 bases and the J gene lost 5 bases, with 11 bases spanning the gap. Looked up from germline, CDR1 is SQVTM and CDR2 is ANQGSEA. The CDR3 loop spans 12 amino acids. The CDR3 loop is CSVAQGRTEAFF. The CDR3 nucleotides are TGCAGCGTTGCACAGGGAAGAACTGAAGCTTTCTTT.

The rearrangement links TRBV3-1 (or the pseudogene TRBV3-2) to TRBJ1-5, with 10 bases that match TRBD1. V lost 5 bases and J lost 3; bases outside the gene matches: 7. CDR3 size: 16 residues. In germline, CDR1 is LGHDT, CDR2 YNNKEL (reference sequence). The CDR3 protein is CASSSRDRGFNQPQHF. CDR3 sequence (DNA): TGTGCCAGCAGCTCCCGGGACAGGGGATTCAATCAGCCCCAGCATTTT.

The chain couples TRBV29-1 to TRBJ2-5, with a weak D call TRBD2 (7 bases). The V gene lost 6 bases and the J gene lost 1 base, with 9 bases spanning the gap. This CDR3 region has 12 residues. Germline V gene sequence: CDR1 SQVTM, CDR2 ANQGSEA. In nucleotides, the CDR3 is TGCAGCGTGGGGGGGGCCCAAGAGACCCAGTACTTC. Encoded protein: CSVGGAQETQYF. Full variable domain (outside the CDR3, taken from reference TRBV29-1 and TRBJ2-5): SAVISQKPSRDICQRGTSLTIQCQVDSQVTMMFWYRQQPGQSLTLIATANQGSEATYESGFVIDKFPISRPNLTFSTLTVSNMSPEDSSIYLCSVGGAQETQYFGPGTRLLVL.

V gene TRBV30 combines with J gene TRBJ2-1, with D tentatively TRBD1 (5 bases). With 2 bases removed from V and 3 bases from J, the gap between germline ends came to 11 bases. In germline, CDR1 is GTSNPN, CDR2 SVGIG (reference sequence). The CDR3 totals 14 residues. The CDR3 reads CAWSPGRDYNEQFF. In nucleotides, the CDR3 is TGTGCCTGGAGTCCGGGCAGGGACTACAATGAGCAGTTCTTC.

This clone ranks as medium-sized (0.01 to 0.1%). The rearrangement uses TRBV18 and TRBJ2-4, with TRBD1 matching over 12 bases. The trim removed 3 bases at V and 0 bases at J, leaving 9 bases unmatched. The CDR3 sequence is 19 residues long. The germline V gene has CDR1 KGHSH and CDR2 LQKENI. CDR3 nucleotides: TGTGCCAGCTCACCGGGGGGACAGGGGGCCATTCTAGCCAAAAACATTCAGTACTTC. Protein: CASSPGGQGAILAKNIQYF.